These T cell receptor beta chains were read from a single sample in a study of blood T cells in healthy people across ages. TCRdb re-analysed the 5' RACE reads in MiXCR, keeping a single row per CDR3 protein. This table holds 1.6 million or so distinct CDR3 sequences, roughly a third found once. Source material: blood. The receptors were sampled from a woman aged 25 to 39 in good health. Each CDR3 is given with its conserved first and last residue. Each record gives: D gene, clone size, J gene, V gene, CDR3 DNA, CDR3 protein. The D gene is left open where the match is weak. Where a row states a size, it is once, few, many or the class of an expanded clone; other rows omit it.

d_gene: -
abundance: few
j_gene: TRBJ1-6
v_gene: TRBV12-3/TRBV12-4
CDR3nt: TGTGCCAGCAGTTTACGGGCGGGGGGTGAGACACCCCTCCACTTT
CDR3aa: CASSLRAGGETPLHF

d_gene: -
abundance: few
j_gene: TRBJ1-2
v_gene: TRBV12-3/TRBV12-4
CDR3nt: TGTGCCAGCGGCCCTGGGTTTGGCTACACCTTC
CDR3aa: CASGPGFGYTF

d_gene: -
abundance: -
j_gene: TRBJ2-1
v_gene: TRBV30
CDR3nt: TGTGCCTCGGGTCTTTATGAGCAGTTCTTC
CDR3aa: CASGLYEQFF

d_gene: -
abundance: -
j_gene: TRBJ1-1
v_gene: TRBV7-6
CDR3nt: TGTGCCAGCACCAGCGGGGTACGCGCTGAAGCTTTCTTT
CDR3aa: CASTSGVRAEAFF

d_gene: TRBD2
abundance: -
j_gene: TRBJ2-4
v_gene: TRBV24-1
CDR3nt: TGTGCCACCAGTGACCCCGGACTAGGGAAAAACATTCAGTACTTC
CDR3aa: CATSDPGLGKNIQYF

d_gene: -
abundance: many
j_gene: TRBJ2-3
v_gene: TRBV20-1
CDR3nt: TGCAGTGCAGAAGGGGGGACCCATCACCCAGATACGCAGTATTTT
CDR3aa: CSAEGGTHHPDTQYF

d_gene: -
abundance: -
j_gene: TRBJ2-3
v_gene: TRBV4-1
CDR3nt: TGCGCCAGCAGCCAAGATCGTGCAGGGGACACAGATACGCGGTATTTT
CDR3aa: CASSQDRAGDTDTRYF

d_gene: -
abundance: -
j_gene: TRBJ2-6
v_gene: TRBV6-1
CDR3nt: TGTGCCAGCAGTGGGGGACGGCACTCTGGGGCCAACGTCCTGACTTTC
CDR3aa: CASSGGRHSGANVLTF

d_gene: TRBD2
abundance: once
j_gene: TRBJ2-1
v_gene: TRBV25-1
CDR3nt: TGTGCCAGCAGTGAATATCCTCCCCGAGCGGGAGTCTCTAATGAGCAGTTCTTC
CDR3aa: CASSEYPPRAGVSNEQFF

d_gene: TRBD1
abundance: few
j_gene: TRBJ2-7
v_gene: TRBV5-1
CDR3nt: TGCGCCAGCAGCTTGGGTCCCCGGGACAGGGCGGGCGAGCAGTACTTC
CDR3aa: CASSLGPRDRAGEQYF

d_gene: TRBD2
abundance: -
j_gene: TRBJ2-7
v_gene: TRBV20-1
CDR3nt: TGCAGTGCTAGAGATCCATGGCGGGAGGGCCGCTACGAGCAGTACTTC
CDR3aa: CSARDPWREGRYEQYF

d_gene: -
abundance: few
j_gene: TRBJ1-2
v_gene: TRBV18
CDR3nt: TGTGCCAGCTCACTCCCCACGGCCCAAGCACATGGCTACACCTTC
CDR3aa: CASSLPTAQAHGYTF

d_gene: -
abundance: few
j_gene: TRBJ2-1
v_gene: TRBV6-2/TRBV6-3
CDR3nt: TGTGCCAGCAGCCGAAGGGGGGGAGGTGAGCAGTTCTTC
CDR3aa: CASSRRGGGEQFF

d_gene: -
abundance: few
j_gene: TRBJ1-1
v_gene: TRBV20-1
CDR3nt: TGCAGTGCTAGAACCGGGACGTGGGACACTGAAGCTTTCTTT
CDR3aa: CSARTGTWDTEAFF

d_gene: -
abundance: -
j_gene: TRBJ2-7
v_gene: TRBV11-2
CDR3nt: TGTGCCAGCAGCTTAGATTCCCGGTGGAAAGGCGGCGAGCAGTACTTC
CDR3aa: CASSLDSRWKGGEQYF

d_gene: TRBD2
abundance: once
j_gene: TRBJ2-1
v_gene: TRBV20-1
CDR3nt: TGCAGTGCTAGAGGTGGGGCGGGGGGGCCGGTCGATGAGCAGTTCTTC
CDR3aa: CSARGGAGGPVDEQFF

d_gene: -
abundance: -
j_gene: TRBJ2-3
v_gene: TRBV4-2
CDR3nt: TGTGCCAGCAGCCCGAGTCCCCACCTGGGCACAGATACGCAGTATTTT
CDR3aa: CASSPSPHLGTDTQYF

d_gene: -
abundance: once
j_gene: TRBJ1-2
v_gene: TRBV7-2
CDR3nt: TGTGCCAGCAGCCCGATACGACGAATTAACTATGGCTACACCTTC
CDR3aa: CASSPIRRINYGYTF

d_gene: -
abundance: -
j_gene: TRBJ1-1
v_gene: TRBV3-1
CDR3nt: TGTGCCAGCAGGCAGACACGGACGAACACTGAAGCTTTCTTT
CDR3aa: CASRQTRTNTEAFF

d_gene: -
abundance: few
j_gene: TRBJ2-5
v_gene: TRBV30
CDR3nt: TGTGCCTGGAGTGTTGGCTCCCGGGCTGCCAGGGAGACCCAGTACTTC
CDR3aa: CAWSVGSRAARETQYF

d_gene: -
abundance: -
j_gene: TRBJ1-4
v_gene: TRBV20-1
CDR3nt: TGCAGTGCTAGGGTAGGAGTTAATGAAAAACTGTTTTTT
CDR3aa: CSARVGVNEKLFF

d_gene: -
abundance: -
j_gene: TRBJ2-3
v_gene: TRBV5-1
CDR3nt: TGCGCCAGCAGCTTGTTAACGGTAGATACGCAGTATTTT
CDR3aa: CASSLLTVDTQYF

d_gene: TRBD2
abundance: -
j_gene: TRBJ2-7
v_gene: TRBV27
CDR3nt: TGTGCCAGCAGTCCAACGACTAGCGGGAGTTACGAGCAGTACTTC
CDR3aa: CASSPTTSGSYEQYF

d_gene: -
abundance: few
j_gene: TRBJ2-7
v_gene: TRBV5-1
CDR3nt: TGCGCCAGCAGCTTGGGGCCCCAGGGACCCAACCACGAGCAGTACTTC
CDR3aa: CASSLGPQGPNHEQYF

d_gene: -
abundance: -
j_gene: TRBJ2-7
v_gene: TRBV11-2
CDR3nt: TGTGCCGGCAGCTTAGGGGGGCACTCCTACGAGCAGTACTTC
CDR3aa: CAGSLGGHSYEQYF

d_gene: -
abundance: -
j_gene: TRBJ1-1
v_gene: TRBV20-1
CDR3nt: TGCAGTGCTGGAAATCCGGGACCCGGGGGCACTGAAGCTTTCTTT
CDR3aa: CSAGNPGPGGTEAFF

d_gene: -
abundance: -
j_gene: TRBJ1-2
v_gene: TRBV7-2
CDR3nt: TGTGCCAGCAGCTTTCTCAACAGGGACTATGGCTACACCTTC
CDR3aa: CASSFLNRDYGYTF

d_gene: TRBD2
abundance: once
j_gene: TRBJ2-3
v_gene: TRBV20-1
CDR3nt: TGCAGTGCCCTTACGTTTGGCGGGGGGGCGACAGATACGCAGTATTTT
CDR3aa: CSALTFGGGATDTQYF

d_gene: -
abundance: -
j_gene: TRBJ2-7
v_gene: TRBV5-1
CDR3nt: TGCGCCAGCAGCTGGGGAACCCGGGGCGAGCAGTACTTC
CDR3aa: CASSWGTRGEQYF

d_gene: -
abundance: few
j_gene: TRBJ2-7
v_gene: TRBV7-2
CDR3nt: TGTGCCAGCAGCTTAGGCGGCGTTTTAAGCTCCTACGAGCAGTACTTC
CDR3aa: CASSLGGVLSSYEQYF

d_gene: -
abundance: few
j_gene: TRBJ2-2
v_gene: TRBV20-1
CDR3nt: TGCAGTGCTAGACCCGTGTCCGGGGAGCTGTTTTTT
CDR3aa: CSARPVSGELFF

d_gene: -
abundance: few
j_gene: TRBJ1-2
v_gene: TRBV3-1
CDR3nt: TGTGCCAGCAGCCAAGGGGCCAGCACCTATGGCTACACCTTC
CDR3aa: CASSQGASTYGYTF

d_gene: -
abundance: -
j_gene: TRBJ2-7
v_gene: TRBV6-5
CDR3nt: TGTGCCAGCAGTTACTCGAGCCCCGAAACCTACGAGCAGTACTTC
CDR3aa: CASSYSSPETYEQYF

d_gene: -
abundance: -
j_gene: TRBJ1-1
v_gene: TRBV4-1
CDR3nt: TGCGCCAGCAGCCAAGATCGGGCATTGAACACTGAAGCTTTCTTT
CDR3aa: CASSQDRALNTEAFF

d_gene: -
abundance: -
j_gene: TRBJ2-7
v_gene: TRBV30
CDR3nt: TGTGCCTGGAGTGTACGAACAGACTACGAGCAGTACTTC
CDR3aa: CAWSVRTDYEQYF

d_gene: -
abundance: -
j_gene: TRBJ1-4
v_gene: TRBV21-1
CDR3nt: TGTGCCCGCGAAAACGCCTTCGATGAAAAACTGTTTTTT
CDR3aa: CARENAFDEKLFF

d_gene: TRBD1
abundance: -
j_gene: TRBJ1-5
v_gene: TRBV6-5
CDR3nt: TGTGCCAGCAGTCTACCGGGACAGGGGGCTCTCTTCTATAGCAATCAGCCCCAGCATTTT
CDR3aa: CASSLPGQGALFYSNQPQHF

d_gene: -
abundance: once
j_gene: TRBJ1-5
v_gene: TRBV3-1
CDR3nt: TGTGCCAGCAGCCAAGGGGTCCCGGACTATTTTCATCAGCCCCAGCATTTT
CDR3aa: CASSQGVPDYFHQPQHF

d_gene: -
abundance: once
j_gene: TRBJ1-3
v_gene: TRBV18
CDR3nt: TGTGCCAGCTCACCGACATTGGCTCCTGGAAACACCATATATTTT
CDR3aa: CASSPTLAPGNTIYF

d_gene: TRBD1
abundance: -
j_gene: TRBJ2-7
v_gene: TRBV12-3/TRBV12-4
CDR3nt: TGTGCCAGCAGTTTTGGGACAGGGAACCACGGGCAGTACTTC
CDR3aa: CASSFGTGNHGQYF

d_gene: TRBD2
abundance: -
j_gene: TRBJ2-5
v_gene: TRBV3-1
CDR3nt: TGTGCCAGCAGCCAAGACCGGCTCGGGAGGATTGAGGAGACCCAGTACTTC
CDR3aa: CASSQDRLGRIEETQYF

d_gene: TRBD1
abundance: few
j_gene: TRBJ2-6
v_gene: TRBV6-1
CDR3nt: TGTGCCACCGACAGGGGTTCTGGGGCCAACGTCCTGACTTTC
CDR3aa: CATDRGSGANVLTF

d_gene: TRBD1
abundance: -
j_gene: TRBJ1-1
v_gene: TRBV20-1
CDR3nt: TGCAGTGCTACAGGGGGCGATTACACTGAAGCTTTCTTT
CDR3aa: CSATGGDYTEAFF

d_gene: -
abundance: -
j_gene: TRBJ1-1
v_gene: TRBV7-9
CDR3nt: TGTGCCAGCAGCCCATCCGGGGGTCGGGAGGGTGAAGCTTTCTTT
CDR3aa: CASSPSGGREGEAFF

d_gene: TRBD1
abundance: -
j_gene: TRBJ2-2
v_gene: TRBV5-1
CDR3nt: TGCGCCAGCAGCCTAGGGACAGCAAAGTACACCGGGGAGCTGTTTTTT
CDR3aa: CASSLGTAKYTGELFF

d_gene: -
abundance: many
j_gene: TRBJ2-1
v_gene: TRBV4-1
CDR3nt: TGCGCCAGCAGCCAAGGCGTGCTGAAATCCTACAATGAGCAGTTCTTC
CDR3aa: CASSQGVLKSYNEQFF

d_gene: -
abundance: few
j_gene: TRBJ2-1
v_gene: TRBV6-4
CDR3nt: TGTGCCAGCAGTGCCGACGGGGGGCGCATTACTGAGCAGTTCTTC
CDR3aa: CASSADGGRITEQFF

d_gene: -
abundance: many
j_gene: TRBJ1-1
v_gene: TRBV7-9
CDR3nt: TGTGCCAGCAGCTTTACAGGGCGCCCTGAAGCTTTCTTT
CDR3aa: CASSFTGRPEAFF

d_gene: -
abundance: few
j_gene: TRBJ2-5
v_gene: TRBV10-3
CDR3nt: TGTGCCGTCAGTGACCCAATTGAGGTGGGAGTTATCTCGGAGACCCAGTACTTC
CDR3aa: CAVSDPIEVGVISETQYF

d_gene: TRBD1
abundance: many
j_gene: TRBJ1-5
v_gene: TRBV27
CDR3nt: TGTGCCAGCAGTCCCGGGACAGGGGGCAATCAGCCCCAGCATTTT
CDR3aa: CASSPGTGGNQPQHF

d_gene: -
abundance: many
j_gene: TRBJ2-1
v_gene: TRBV7-3
CDR3nt: TGTGCCAGCAGCTTAGGTCAGCCCACCTACAATGAGCAGTTCTTC
CDR3aa: CASSLGQPTYNEQFF

d_gene: TRBD1
abundance: -
j_gene: TRBJ1-5
v_gene: TRBV3-1
CDR3nt: TGTGCCAGCAGCCAAGACCTAATGGAGGGACAGGGGGATATGAATCAGCTCCAGCATTTT
CDR3aa: CASSQDLMEGQGDMNQLQHF

d_gene: TRBD2
abundance: -
j_gene: TRBJ2-1
v_gene: TRBV5-5
CDR3nt: TGTGCCAGCAGCTTGGTAGCGGGAGGTTCTCAAGTCTATGAGCAGTTCTTC
CDR3aa: CASSLVAGGSQVYEQFF

d_gene: TRBD2
abundance: many
j_gene: TRBJ2-7
v_gene: TRBV29-1
CDR3nt: TGCAGCGTAACTTTAGCGGGAGGCCCCTACGAGCAGTACTTC
CDR3aa: CSVTLAGGPYEQYF

d_gene: -
abundance: -
j_gene: TRBJ1-2
v_gene: TRBV5-1
CDR3nt: TGCGCCAGCAGACCCGAAGGGGTACATGGCTACACCTTC
CDR3aa: CASRPEGVHGYTF

d_gene: -
abundance: -
j_gene: TRBJ1-5
v_gene: TRBV20-1
CDR3nt: TGCAGTGCTAGAGAATTTAGCAATCGGCCCCAGCATTTT
CDR3aa: CSAREFSNRPQHF

d_gene: -
abundance: few
j_gene: TRBJ2-3
v_gene: TRBV12-5
CDR3nt: TGTGCTTCGACAGTCGGCACAGATACGCAGTATTTT
CDR3aa: CASTVGTDTQYF

d_gene: -
abundance: -
j_gene: TRBJ1-5
v_gene: TRBV20-1
CDR3nt: TGCAGTGTCCACCGCCGGTCTGACTCTAATCAGCCCCAGCATTTT
CDR3aa: CSVHRRSDSNQPQHF

d_gene: -
abundance: few
j_gene: TRBJ2-7
v_gene: TRBV6-2/TRBV6-3
CDR3nt: TGTGCCAGCAGCCCAGCTATCAGAGGCGAGCAGTACTTC
CDR3aa: CASSPAIRGEQYF

d_gene: TRBD1
abundance: -
j_gene: TRBJ2-1
v_gene: TRBV4-1
CDR3nt: TGCACCAGCAGCCCCCACAGGGGTTTTCGCTACAATGAGCAGTTCTTC
CDR3aa: CTSSPHRGFRYNEQFF